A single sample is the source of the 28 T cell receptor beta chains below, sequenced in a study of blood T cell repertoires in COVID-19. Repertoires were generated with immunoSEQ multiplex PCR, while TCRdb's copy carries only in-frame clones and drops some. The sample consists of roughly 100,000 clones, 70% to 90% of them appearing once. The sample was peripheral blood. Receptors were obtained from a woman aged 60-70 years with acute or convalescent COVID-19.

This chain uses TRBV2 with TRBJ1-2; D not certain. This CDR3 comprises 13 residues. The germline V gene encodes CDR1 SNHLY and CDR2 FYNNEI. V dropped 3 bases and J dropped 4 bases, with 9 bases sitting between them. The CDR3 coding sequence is TGTGCCAGCAGTGATCAGGTGCGCTATGGCTACACCTTC. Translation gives CASSDQVRYGYTF.

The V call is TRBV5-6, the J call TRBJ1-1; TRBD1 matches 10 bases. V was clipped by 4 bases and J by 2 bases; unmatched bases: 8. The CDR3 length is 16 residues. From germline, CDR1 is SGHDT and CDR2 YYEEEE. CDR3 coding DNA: TGTGCCAGCAGCCAGACAGGGGGCATGAGAAACACTGAAGCTTTCTTT. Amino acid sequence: CASSQTGGMRNTEAFF. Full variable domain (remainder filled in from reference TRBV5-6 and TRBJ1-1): DAGVTQSPTHLIKTRGQQVTLRCSPKSGHDTVSWYQQALGQGPQFIFQYYEEEERQRGNFPDRFSGHQFPNYSSELNVNALLLGDSALYLCASSQTGGMRNTEAFFGQGTRLTVV.

In DNA form, the CDR3 reads TGTGCCAGCAGTTCCTCGGACTTACGGGGCTACACCTTC. It translates to CASSSSDLRGYTF. The chain combines TRBV12-3 or TRBV12-4 with TRBJ1-2; no clear D gene. V lost 4 bases to trimming and J lost 8 bases, with 14 bases between them. The CDR3 runs 13 residues.

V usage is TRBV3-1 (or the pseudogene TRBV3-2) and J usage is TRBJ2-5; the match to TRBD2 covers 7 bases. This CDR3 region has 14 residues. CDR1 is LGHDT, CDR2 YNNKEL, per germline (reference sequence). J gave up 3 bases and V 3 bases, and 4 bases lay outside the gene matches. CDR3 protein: CASSQSGTKETQYF. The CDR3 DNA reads TGTGCCAGCAGCCAGTCCGGGACTAAAGAGACCCAGTACTTC.

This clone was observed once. CDR3 nucleotides: TGTGCCAGCCAAGCGGGAGGGGCCGATACGCAGTATTTT. Amino acid sequence: CASQAGGADTQYF. V and J are TRBV6-5 and TRBJ2-3; 10 bases agree with TRBD2. CDR1 is MNHEY and CDR2 is SVGAGI in the germline V gene. The CDR3 is 13 amino acids. The V gene end was trimmed by 8 bases and the J gene end by 6 bases; junction bases not matched to a gene: 5.

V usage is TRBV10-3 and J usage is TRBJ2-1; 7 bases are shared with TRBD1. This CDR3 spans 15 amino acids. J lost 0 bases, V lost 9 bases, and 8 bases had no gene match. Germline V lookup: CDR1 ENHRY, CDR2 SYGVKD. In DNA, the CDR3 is TGTGCCATTACAGACGGACAGGCCTCCTACAATGAGCAGTTCTTC. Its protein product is CAITDGQASYNEQFF.

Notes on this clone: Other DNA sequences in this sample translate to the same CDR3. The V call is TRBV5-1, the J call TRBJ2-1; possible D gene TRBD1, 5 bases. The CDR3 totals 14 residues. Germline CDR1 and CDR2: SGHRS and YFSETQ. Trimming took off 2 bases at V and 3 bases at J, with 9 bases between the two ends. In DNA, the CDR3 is TGCGCCAGCAGCTTAGGAGACAGCTACAATGAGCAGTTCTTC. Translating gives CASSLGDSYNEQFF.

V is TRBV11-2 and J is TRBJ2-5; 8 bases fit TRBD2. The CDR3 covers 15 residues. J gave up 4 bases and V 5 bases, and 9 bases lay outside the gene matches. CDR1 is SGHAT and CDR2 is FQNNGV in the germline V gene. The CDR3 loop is CASSPTRREGETQYF. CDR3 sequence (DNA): TGTGCCAGCAGCCCCACTAGACGGGAGGGAGAGACCCAGTACTTC.

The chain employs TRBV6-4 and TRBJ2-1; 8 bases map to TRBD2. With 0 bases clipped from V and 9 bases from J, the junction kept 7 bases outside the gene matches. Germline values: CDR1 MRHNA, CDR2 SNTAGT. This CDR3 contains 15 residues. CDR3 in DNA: TGTGCCAGCAGTGACTCTCCCAGCGGGAGTTTTGAGCAGTTCTTC. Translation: CASSDSPSGSFEQFF.

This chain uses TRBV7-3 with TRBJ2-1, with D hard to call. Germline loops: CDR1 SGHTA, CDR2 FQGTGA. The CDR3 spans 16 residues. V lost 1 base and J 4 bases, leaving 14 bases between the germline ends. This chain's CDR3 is CASSLRSAARYNEQFF. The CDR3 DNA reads TGTGCCAGCAGCTTAAGGTCCGCGGCTAGATACAATGAGCAGTTCTTC.

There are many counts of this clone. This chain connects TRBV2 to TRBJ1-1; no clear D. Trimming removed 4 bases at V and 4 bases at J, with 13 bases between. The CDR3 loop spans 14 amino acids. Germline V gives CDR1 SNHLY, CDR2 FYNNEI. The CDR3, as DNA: TGTGCCAGCAGTGGATACTTTCTGAGCACTGAAGCTTTCTTT. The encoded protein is CASSGYFLSTEAFF.

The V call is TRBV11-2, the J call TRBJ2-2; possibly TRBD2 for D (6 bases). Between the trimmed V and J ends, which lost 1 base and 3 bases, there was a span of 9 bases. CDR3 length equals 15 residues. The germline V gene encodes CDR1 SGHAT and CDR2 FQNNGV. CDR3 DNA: TGTGCCAGCAGCTTAGGGAGGGCCGACACCGGGGAGCTGTTTTTT. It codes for CASSLGRADTGELFF.

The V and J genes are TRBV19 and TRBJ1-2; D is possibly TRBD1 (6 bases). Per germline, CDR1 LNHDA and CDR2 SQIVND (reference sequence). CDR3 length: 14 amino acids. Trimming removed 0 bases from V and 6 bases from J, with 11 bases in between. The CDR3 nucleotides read TGTGCCAGTAGTATAGATCGAGGGGGAAATGGCTACACCTTC. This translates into CASSIDRGGNGYTF.

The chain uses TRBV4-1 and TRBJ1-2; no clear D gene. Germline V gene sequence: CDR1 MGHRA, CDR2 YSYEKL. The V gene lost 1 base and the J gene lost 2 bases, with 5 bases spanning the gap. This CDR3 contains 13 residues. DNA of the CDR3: TGCGCCAGCAGCCAAGGGGAGAACTATGGCTACACCTTC. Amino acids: CASSQGENYGYTF.

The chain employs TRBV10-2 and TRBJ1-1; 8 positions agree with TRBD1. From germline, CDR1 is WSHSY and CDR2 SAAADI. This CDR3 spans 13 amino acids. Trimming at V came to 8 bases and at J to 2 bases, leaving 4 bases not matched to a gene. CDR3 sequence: CASYRGANTEAFF. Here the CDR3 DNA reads TGCGCCAGCTACAGGGGGGCCAACACTGAAGCTTTCTTT.

The CDR3 protein is CASSGTGYLGEQFF. The DNA for the CDR3 is TGTGCCAGCAGCGGGACTGGCTATTTGGGTGAGCAGTTCTTC. This chain connects TRBV14 to TRBJ2-1; tentatively, D is TRBD2 (6 bases). Trimming took off 5 bases at V and 9 bases at J, with 17 bases between the two ends. This CDR3 contains 14 residues. Germline V gene sequence: CDR1 SGHDN, CDR2 FVKESK.

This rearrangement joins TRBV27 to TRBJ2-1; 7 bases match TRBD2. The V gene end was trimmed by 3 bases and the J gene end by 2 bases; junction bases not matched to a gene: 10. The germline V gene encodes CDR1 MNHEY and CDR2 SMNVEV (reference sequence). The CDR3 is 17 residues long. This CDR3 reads CASSFVWTSGAYNEQFF. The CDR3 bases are TGTGCCAGCAGTTTTGTCTGGACCAGCGGGGCCTACAATGAGCAGTTCTTC.

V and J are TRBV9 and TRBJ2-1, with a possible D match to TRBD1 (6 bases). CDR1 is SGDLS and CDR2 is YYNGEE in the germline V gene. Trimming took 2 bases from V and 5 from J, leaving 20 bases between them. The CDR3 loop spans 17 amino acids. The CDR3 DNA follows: TGTGCCAGCAGCGTCATAGCATTCCCCCCAGGGGACAATGAGCAGTTCTTC. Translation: CASSVIAFPPGDNEQFF.

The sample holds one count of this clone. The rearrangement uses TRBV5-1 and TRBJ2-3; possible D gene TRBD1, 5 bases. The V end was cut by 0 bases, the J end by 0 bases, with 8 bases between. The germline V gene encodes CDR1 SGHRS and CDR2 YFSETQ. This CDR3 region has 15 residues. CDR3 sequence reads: CASSLAGQSTDTQYF. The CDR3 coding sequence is TGCGCCAGCAGCTTGGCTGGACAAAGCACAGATACGCAGTATTTT.

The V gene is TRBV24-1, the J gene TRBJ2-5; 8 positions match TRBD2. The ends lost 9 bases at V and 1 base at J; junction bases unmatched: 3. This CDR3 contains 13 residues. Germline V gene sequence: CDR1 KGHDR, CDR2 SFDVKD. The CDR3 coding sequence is TGTGCCACCGCCGGGGGGGTCCAAGAGACCCAGTACTTC. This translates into CATAGGVQETQYF.

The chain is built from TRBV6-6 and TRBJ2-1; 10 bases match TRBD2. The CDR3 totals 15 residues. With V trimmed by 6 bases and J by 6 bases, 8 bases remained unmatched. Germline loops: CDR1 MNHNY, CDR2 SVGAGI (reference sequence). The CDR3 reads CASRGELAGVNEQFF. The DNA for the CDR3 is TGTGCCAGCAGGGGGGAGCTAGCGGGAGTCAATGAGCAGTTCTTC.

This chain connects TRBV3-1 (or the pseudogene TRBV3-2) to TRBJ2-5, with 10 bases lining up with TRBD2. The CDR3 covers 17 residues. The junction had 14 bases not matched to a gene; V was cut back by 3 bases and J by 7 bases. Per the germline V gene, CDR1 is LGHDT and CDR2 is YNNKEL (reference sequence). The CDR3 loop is CASSQVPPSGRGGTQYF. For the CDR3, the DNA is TGTGCCAGCAGCCAGGTCCCACCTAGCGGGAGAGGCGGGACCCAGTACTTC.

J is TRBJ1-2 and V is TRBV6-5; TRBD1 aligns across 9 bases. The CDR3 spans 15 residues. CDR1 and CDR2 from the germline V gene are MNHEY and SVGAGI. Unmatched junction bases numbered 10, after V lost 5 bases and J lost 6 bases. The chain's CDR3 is CASSLSGTGLDGYTF. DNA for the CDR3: TGTGCCAGCAGTCTTTCCGGGACAGGGCTTGATGGCTACACCTTC.

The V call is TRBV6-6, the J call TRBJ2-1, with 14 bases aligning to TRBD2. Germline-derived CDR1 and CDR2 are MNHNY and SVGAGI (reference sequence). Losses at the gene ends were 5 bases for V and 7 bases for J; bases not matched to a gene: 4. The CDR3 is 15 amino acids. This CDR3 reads CASSRGLAGVNEQFF. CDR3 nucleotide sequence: TGTGCCAGCAGTCGGGGACTAGCGGGAGTTAATGAGCAGTTCTTC.

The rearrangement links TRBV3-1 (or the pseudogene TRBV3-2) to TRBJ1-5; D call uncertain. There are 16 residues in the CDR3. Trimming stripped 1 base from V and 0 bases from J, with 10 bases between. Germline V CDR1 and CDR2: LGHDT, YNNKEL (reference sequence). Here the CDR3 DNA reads TGTGCCAGCAGCCAAGGGCTGGAGCCTAGCAATCAGCCCCAGCATTTT. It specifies CASSQGLEPSNQPQHF.

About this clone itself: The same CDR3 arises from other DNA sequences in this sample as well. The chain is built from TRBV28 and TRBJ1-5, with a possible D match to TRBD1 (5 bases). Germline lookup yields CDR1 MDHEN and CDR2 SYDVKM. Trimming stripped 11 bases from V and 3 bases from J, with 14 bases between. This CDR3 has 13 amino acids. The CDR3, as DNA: TGTGCCTCAGCGGGACTACTCAATCAGCCCCAGCATTTT. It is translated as CASAGLLNQPQHF.

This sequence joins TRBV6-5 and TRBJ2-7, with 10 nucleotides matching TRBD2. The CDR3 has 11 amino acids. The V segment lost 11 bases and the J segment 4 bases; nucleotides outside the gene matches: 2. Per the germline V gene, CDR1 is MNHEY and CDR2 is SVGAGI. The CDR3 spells CALGLAYEQYF. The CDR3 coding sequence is TGTGCCCTGGGACTAGCGTACGAGCAGTACTTC.

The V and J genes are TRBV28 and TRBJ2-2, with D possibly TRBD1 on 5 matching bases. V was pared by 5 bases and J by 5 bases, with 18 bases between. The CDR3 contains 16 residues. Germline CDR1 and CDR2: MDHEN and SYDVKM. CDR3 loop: CASSVTGRGKTGELFF. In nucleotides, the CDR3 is TGTGCCAGCAGTGTTACAGGAAGGGGAAAAACCGGGGAGCTGTTTTTT.